These 20 T cell receptor beta chains originate from one sample sequenced in a study of OX40 agonist ivuxolimab in advanced cancers. This table comes from immunoSEQ multiplex PCR, and its TCRdb copy is limited to in-frame clones, with some not included. The sample lists roughly 93,000 clones, under 90% occurring once. The specimen was CD4+ or CD8+ T cells sorted from blood, collected in a trial of the OX40 agonist ivuxolimab. Receptor source: an adult with an advanced solid tumor such as melanoma, head and neck, liver or kidney cancer.

V is TRBV19 and J is TRBJ2-7, with 7 bases that match TRBD1. The CDR3 runs 14 residues. The ends lost 9 bases at V and 6 bases at J; junction bases unmatched: 14. Germline CDR1 reads LNHDA; CDR2 reads SQIVND (reference sequence). CDR3 sequence: CASRQGTHPGEQYF. The CDR3 DNA reads as TGTGCCAGCAGACAGGGAACTCATCCGGGCGAGCAGTACTTC.

The V call is TRBV9, the J call TRBJ1-4; D perhaps matches TRBD1 (6 bases). The germline gives CDR1 SGDLS, CDR2 YYNGEE. The germline V and J ends were trimmed by 3 bases and 2 bases, with 17 bases remaining between them. CDR3 size: 17 residues. In DNA, the CDR3 is TGTGCCAGCAGCGGAACAGGGCCGGGAACGACTAATGAAAAACTGTTTTTT. Its protein product is CASSGTGPGTTNEKLFF. Based on the CDR3 plus reference TRBV9 and TRBJ1-4, the full variable domain is DSGVTQTPKHLITATGQRVTLRCSPRSGDLSVYWYQQSLDQGLQFLIQYYNGEERAKGNILERFSAQQFPDLHSELNLSSLELGDSALYFCASSGTGPGTTNEKLFFGSGTQLSVL.

For the CDR3, the DNA is TGTGCTAGTGCCCCCGCCGTCTTGCTTAGCGGGGATACGCAGTATTTT. Amino acids: CASAPAVLLSGDTQYF. The chain joins TRBV12-5 to TRBJ2-3; 7 bases map to TRBD2. Germline V gene sequence: CDR1 LGHNT, CDR2 FRNRAP. With V trimmed by 7 bases and J by 6 bases, 16 bases remained unmatched. This CDR3 is 16 amino acids long.

The chain joins TRBV4-1 to TRBJ2-2; 10 bases line up with TRBD2. The trim removed 1 base at V and 4 bases at J, leaving 3 bases unmatched. CDR1 and CDR2 from the germline V gene are MGHRA and YSYEKL. This CDR3 spans 16 amino acids. The CDR3 sequence: CASSQGLAGTTGELFF. Here the CDR3 DNA reads TGCGCCAGCAGCCAAGGACTAGCGGGTACCACCGGGGAGCTGTTTTTT.

The V call is TRBV7-3, the J call TRBJ2-3, with 8 bases fitting TRBD2. The CDR3 loop spans 15 amino acids. Germline V gene sequence: CDR1 SGHTA, CDR2 FQGTGA. Losses at the gene ends were 2 bases for V and 3 bases for J; bases not matched to a gene: 4. CDR3 nucleotide sequence: TGTGCCAGCAGCTTACTCGGGACTAGTACAGATACGCAGTATTTT. This gives the protein CASSLLGTSTDTQYF.

The chain is built from TRBV10-3 and TRBJ2-2; no firm D call. CDR1 ENHRY and CDR2 SYGVKD come from the germline V gene. V was trimmed by 7 bases and J by 1 base, leaving 10 bases between them. The CDR3 has 14 amino acids. This CDR3 is CAINSPRNTGELFF. In DNA, the CDR3 is TGTGCCATCAATTCACCTAGGAACACCGGGGAGCTGTTTTTT.

The chain employs TRBV29-1 and TRBJ2-7; a possible D gene is TRBD2 (6 bases). Germline CDR1 SQVTM, CDR2 ANQGSEA. The V end was cut by 3 bases, the J end by 1 base, with 13 bases between. The CDR3 contains 14 residues. This CDR3 reads CSVDARGSSYEQYF. CDR3 DNA sequence: TGCAGCGTTGACGCCCGGGGGAGTTCCTACGAGCAGTACTTC.

CDR3 sequence reads: CASSKPIHRVPEAFF. CDR3 DNA: TGTGCCAGCAGTAAACCCATCCATAGAGTCCCTGAAGCTTTCTTT. V gene TRBV25-1 combines with J gene TRBJ1-1; D gene uncertain. Germline lookup yields CDR1 MGHDK and CDR2 SYGVNS. V was shortened by 5 bases and J by 6 bases, with 19 bases between the two germline ends. The CDR3 consists of 15 residues.

The V call is TRBV7-2, the J call TRBJ2-5; D is perhaps TRBD1 or TRBD2 (6 bases each). V was cut by 3 bases and J by 4 bases, with 15 bases left in between. The CDR3 sequence is 15 residues long. Germline CDR1 reads SGHTA; CDR2 reads FQGNSA. The CDR3 protein is CASSLPEGGGETQYF. CDR3 DNA: TGTGCCAGCAGCTTGCCCGAGGGGGGAGGAGAGACCCAGTACTTC.

The V gene is TRBV5-1, the J gene TRBJ1-6; TRBD1 matches at 7 bases. CDR3 size: 14 residues. The germline CDR1 and CDR2 sequences are SGHRS and YFSETQ. V shed 4 bases and J 7 bases; nucleotides not matched to a gene: 5. CDR3 region: CASSPGTENSPLHF. The CDR3 DNA follows: TGCGCCAGCAGCCCCGGGACAGAGAATTCACCCCTCCACTTT.

V usage is TRBV7-6 and J usage is TRBJ2-1; no clear D. The CDR3 consists of 14 residues. The V gene lost 1 base and the J gene lost 1 base, with 5 bases spanning the gap. Germline V gene sequence: CDR1 SGHVS, CDR2 FNYEAQ. Written as DNA, the CDR3 is TGTGCCAGCAGCTTAGAGCTTTCCTACAATGAGCAGTTCTTC. Its translation is CASSLELSYNEQFF.

J is TRBJ2-7 and V is TRBV10-3, with 9 bases aligning to TRBD1. Trimming removed 4 bases from V and 3 bases from J; junction bases left unmatched: 7. CDR1 and CDR2 (germline): ENHRY, SYGVKD. This CDR3 contains 15 residues. CDR3 sequence: CAISVTGQGFYEQYF. Here the CDR3 DNA reads TGTGCCATCAGTGTAACGGGACAGGGTTTCTACGAGCAGTACTTC.

The gene calls are TRBV6-1 and TRBJ1-1; a weak D match, TRBD1 (6 bases). This CDR3 comprises 15 residues. V shed 4 bases and J shed 4 bases, with 16 bases lying between them. Germline V gives CDR1 MNHNS, CDR2 SASEGT. Written as DNA, the CDR3 is TGTGCCAGCAGTGGGGGTAGGGGGGCTGGCACTGAAGCTTTCTTT. Its protein product is CASSGGRGAGTEAFF.

The rearrangement links TRBV5-1 to TRBJ1-6, with a possible D match to TRBD1 (5 bases). From germline, CDR1 is SGHRS and CDR2 YFSETQ. Trimming removed 0 bases from V and 8 bases from J, with 12 bases in between. CDR3 length equals 15 residues. The CDR3 nucleotides are TGCGCCAGCAGCTTGGTGTCAGGGTACGATTCACCCCTCCACTTT. Translated, it gives CASSLVSGYDSPLHF.

This clone was seen more than once but under ten times. The V gene is TRBV10-1, the J gene TRBJ1-5, with a possible D match to TRBD1 (6 bases). With 7 bases removed from V and 4 bases from J, the gap between germline ends came to 20 bases. Germline-derived CDR1 and CDR2 are WNHNN and SYGVQD (reference sequence). The CDR3 consists of 16 residues. The CDR3 bases are TGCGCCAGCAAGGGGTCTAGGACAGATAGGAATCAGCCCCAGCATTTT. This gives the protein CASKGSRTDRNQPQHF.

In its sample, this clone was seen a few times. The chain employs TRBV19 and TRBJ1-5; 7 bases align to TRBD1. Looked up from germline, CDR1 is LNHDA and CDR2 is SQIVND (reference sequence). This CDR3 comprises 13 residues. With V trimmed by 7 bases and J by 6 bases, 6 bases remained unmatched. The CDR3 loop is CASIPPGGQPQHF. DNA of the CDR3: TGTGCCAGTATCCCCCCAGGGGGTCAGCCCCAGCATTTT.

The rearrangement links TRBV6-1 to TRBJ1-1; D not certain. There are 12 residues in the CDR3. In germline, CDR1 is MNHNS, CDR2 SASEGT. V shed 0 bases and J shed 6 bases, with 5 bases lying between them. CDR3 in amino acids: CASSEAQAEAFF. DNA of the CDR3: TGTGCCAGCAGTGAAGCGCAAGCTGAAGCTTTCTTT.

The chain employs TRBV7-6 and TRBJ2-3; 14 bases line up with TRBD2. Losses at the gene ends were 5 bases for V and 4 bases for J; bases not matched to a gene: 11. Germline CDR1 SGHVS, CDR2 FNYEAQ. The CDR3 is made up of 18 amino acids. The CDR3 sequence: CASSQTRTSGGPADTQYF. The CDR3 coding sequence is TGTGCCAGCAGCCAAACCCGGACTAGCGGGGGGCCGGCAGATACGCAGTATTTT.

This CDR3 is CASSVATGTGDGYTF. The CDR3 nucleotides are TGTGCCAGCAGCGTAGCAACCGGGACAGGGGATGGCTACACCTTC. The chain recombines TRBV9 with TRBJ1-2, with 10 bases aligning to TRBD1. V lost 0 bases, J lost 6 bases, and 5 bases stayed unmatched. The V gene's germline CDR1 is SGDLS and CDR2 YYNGEE. The CDR3 has 15 residues. Using reference TRBV9 and TRBJ1-2 for the parts outside the CDR3, the full variable domain is DSGVTQTPKHLITATGQRVTLRCSPRSGDLSVYWYQQSLDQGLQFLIQYYNGEERAKGNILERFSAQQFPDLHSELNLSSLELGDSALYFCASSVATGTGDGYTFGSGTRLTVV.

This clone was found a few times. The chain combines TRBV6-1 with TRBJ1-2; D gene uncertain. This CDR3 region has 13 residues. Between the trimmed V and J ends, which lost 2 bases and 2 bases, there was a span of 6 bases. CDR1 MNHNS and CDR2 SASEGT come from the germline V gene. The CDR3 DNA follows: TGTGCCAGCAGTGAATCAGCGAACTATGGCTACACCTTC. Translation: CASSESANYGYTF.